This record concerns one T cell receptor (beta chain) sequence. What this receptor recognizes is not known. Base-call qualities are not available, and no considerably larger clone is one nucleotide away. Library creation used the immunoSEQ multiplex PCR assay. A mixture of 60 forward primers for TCR Vbeta segments and 13 reverse primers for TCR Jbeta segments was used in the multiplex PCR. The CDR3 region of rearranged TCR beta genes was amplified from genomic DNA by a multiplex PCR assay. The amplified TCR beta libraries were sequenced on the Illumina HiSeq System as 87-base-pair reads. In the original analysis: Across the roughly 670 repertoires, a later analysis counted some 80 million unique TCR beta chains, around 11 million of which were shared by at least two donors. Raw reads were error-corrected and collapsed into unique sequences with a nearest-neighbor algorithm that merged closely related sequences to remove PCR and sequencing errors. Alignment of CDR3 sequences to IMGT reference sequences was used to assign V, D and J gene segments. For a sequence to be retained, a match of at least six nucleotides was required to both a V gene segment and a J gene segment. Rearrangements were classified as productive when the CDR3 lacked stop codons and remained in frame with V and J, and all other rearrangements were classified as non-productive. CDR3 was defined according to IMGT convention as the region running from the second conserved V-encoded cysteine to the conserved J-encoded phenylalanine. The earlier analysis of 500 to 750 of the donors excluded any sequence lacking an unambiguous match to a single V gene segment. In an earlier analysis of 587 of the donors, V segments were called functional above 56.7% productive rearrangements and were called segregating when the between-donor standard deviation exceeded 5%. A statistical classification framework was built for diagnosing cytomegalovirus status from the catalog of TCR beta chain sequences. A later analysis assigned V and J genes by comparing TCR nucleotide sequences with IMGT/GENE-DB human TR gene sequences. Using the TCRdist pipeline, a later analysis assigned CDR3 sequences along with most-parsimonious VDJ recombination scenarios. In a later analysis, each TCR beta chain was defined by its CDR3 amino acid sequence together with its V-gene family, and reads lacking a unique V-gene family were excluded. A later analysis removed 592 highly shared, low-generation-probability nucleotide sequences to deal with suspected cross-contamination and a sequencing artifact. For each public chain, a later analysis derived a clonal expansion index from normalized ranks of inferred template counts within each repertoire. In a later analysis, generation probabilities were computed with a VDJ recombination model fitted to out-of-frame rearrangements, and the resulting probabilities were checked against IGoR. Hypergeometric tests were used in a later analysis to score TCR-TCR, TCR-HLA and TCR-CMV co-occurrence, with a repertoire-size bias correction applied to the TCR pairs. A later analysis estimated false discovery rates by permuting HLA or CMV assignments 20 times. In a later analysis, co-occurring TCRs were grouped using DBSCAN, with TCRdist sequence similarity added in when clustering inside HLA-allele-positive subsets. Repertoires with fewer than 30,000 or more than 120,000 public chains, plus five repertoires with anomalous nucleotide sharing, were excluded from co-occurrence clustering. Entries here come from immuneACCESS through TCRdb and include only in-frame sequences with V and J called. Some clones fail to appear in such tables; in the studies checked, an unresolved V gene covers under half of the shortfall, and the cause of the remainder is unknown. Clone size and V and J calls were adopted from that table, with D and trimming inferred from the DNA. This sample is represented by more than 140,000 clones; roughly 79% of them were singletons. The ten largest clones take up approximately 1.9% of the sample.

The source of the sample is a study of cytomegalovirus exposure and HLA in healthy donors (dated by TCRdb to between 2016 and 2019). General notes on the study: An earlier analysis of some 620 of the donors reported about 280 Gb of sequence data and about 120 million unique TCR beta sequences obtained from some 200 million T cells. Around 330 gigabases of sequencing data and roughly 80 million unique TCR sequences made up an early release that covered approximately 650 HLA-typed donors. Among the roughly 400 genotyped donors, around 81% belonged to the genetic ancestry cluster associated with self-reported Caucasian donors. The study was designed to test whether signatures of past pathogen exposure could be identified by cataloging public T cell receptors. The study profiled the T cell repertoires of under 700 subjects by immunosequencing and related them to cytomegalovirus serostatus. In addition to the first cohort of approximately 670 subjects, a separate validation cohort of some 120 different subjects was used. To predict cytomegalovirus infection status, the study brought together high-throughput TCR immunosequencing, statistical association of individual TCRs with disease status, and machine learning. To study patterns of TCR occurrence, a later analysis re-analyzed previously published TCR beta repertoires from 700 or so donors and added high-resolution HLA genotyping. In the later analysis, no new phenotypic data were used to find candidate immune exposures; instead, reliance was placed on TCR beta sequences and their occurrence across donors. In an earlier analysis of 587 of the donors, high-throughput TCR beta sequencing was used to judge whether each TCR beta V gene segment behaved as functional or pseudogenic. Alongside the repertoire data, information on donor age, sex, ethnicity and CMV serostatus was compiled. A later genetic analysis used genome-wide SNP genotypes for about 60% of the roughly 700 donors, treating that subset as a discovery cohort. All discovery cohort repertoires had been generated using a single sequencing platform. HLA typing included class I and class II loci at four-digit resolution. The number of typed donors differed by locus: roughly 620-630 for A, B, C, DRB1 and DQB1; 500 to 550 for DQA1; roughly 600 for DPA1; and approximately 450 for DPB1. A handful of DR-DQ haplotypes were handled as single units for association and clustering because linkage in the cohort was strong. On average, over 200,000 unique TCR beta nucleotide sequences were sequenced per donor among fewer than 500 genotyped donors of the cohort, with roughly 18% of those sequences being non-productive.

V is reduced by 7 bases and J by 2 bases, leaving a spacing of 11 bases between them. Counted from cysteine to phenylalanine, this CDR3 has 13 amino acids. The kept DNA is CDR3 alone, 39 bases in frame from the first base. CDR1 and CDR2, looked up from the germline V gene (reference sequence), are SEHNR and FQNEAQ. Results and caveats for the whole study, not just this receptor: A further reported finding was that TCR beta sequences accurately predicted the HLA-A and HLA-B alleles for most subjects in the first cohort. Compared with the approximately 710-donor mean, donors in an Asian-associated ancestry cluster had fewer N-insertions in productive TCRs, according to a later genetic analysis. In a later analysis, 15,000 to 20,000 TCR beta sequences were associated with specific HLA alleles at a false discovery rate of 0.05. In a later analysis, HLA-associated TCR beta chains were found to be more clonally expanded and to have lower generation probabilities than equally common non-associated chains. Because some donors lacked HLA typing at each locus, the association tests relied only on the typed subset. Broadly in line with IMGT annotations, most TCR beta V segments showed up in productive rearrangements about 87% or about 30% of the time in an earlier analysis of a few hundred of the donors. A later analysis reported that several top co-occurrence clusters appeared linked to parvovirus B19, influenza, CMV and Epstein-Barr virus. A cluster of highly shared sequence variants was judged likely to represent a technical artifact of the sequencing pipeline. Correlated functional status among segregating V segments might reflect linkage disequilibrium, but an unknown experimental factor could not be ruled out. A few of the identified cytomegalovirus-associated TCR beta chains were confirmed in vitro to be specific for cytomegalovirus antigens. For the cohort, immune exposure information was limited to CMV serostatus. Only TCR beta chains were sequenced in this cohort, and the absence of alpha or paired-chain data limited detectable features. Roughly uniform sequencing depth across donors was assumed in presence/absence analyses, although this assumption may not hold. The earlier analysis of around 600 of the donors excluded about 16 rarely observed V segments, including chromosome 9 orphons, because counts were too low. According to the authors, the approach could potentially be generalized to other disease states and immunological phenotypes. In a later genetic analysis, a missense DCLRE1C variant was associated with V-gene and J-gene trimming of TCR beta chains, and the association was replicated in an independent cohort. According to a later analysis, most CMV-associated TCR beta chains appeared to be HLA-restricted, and the HLA associations seemed to be driven largely by CMV exposure. Most TCR sequences were observed very rarely across donors, whereas some public TCRs were present in many individuals. Cytomegalovirus status was reported to be diagnosed by the classifier with high specificity and sensitivity in both the original and validation cohorts. In a later analysis, the rate of TCR association differed among HLA loci, with DRB1 alleles having the most associated TCRs and HLA-C alleles having the fewest. Because the 87-base-pair reads could not distinguish some IMGT-functional V segments, including TRBV6-2 and TRBV6-3, those segments were excluded. In the study, around 150 TCR beta chains were listed as associated with cytomegalovirus. When HLA alleles, especially DR and DQ, strongly co-occurred, TCR associations were difficult to assign to individual alleles.

In total, more than 500 healthy bone marrow donors made up the cohort. Cohort members were all nominally healthy when sampled, although unrecorded immune exposures were likely present. The donor was CMV seronegative and was included in the group of 352 seronegative cohort members. A peripheral blood sample was provided by each donor, and peripheral blood mononuclear cells were used for TCR beta sequencing. The Qiagen DNeasy Blood Extraction Kit was used to extract genomic DNA from the blood cell samples. Here the chain combines TRBV7-9 and TRBJ1-2, with the identity of the D gene unclear. Sequencing was performed on PBMCs. This receptor was identified in a woman in her thirties or forties in good health and CMV-seronegative. The CDR3 corresponds to CASNRGGNYGYTF. The DNA reads as follows: TGTGCCAGCAATCGCGGAGGGAACTATGGCTACACCTTC.